One and the same sample provided the 23 T cell receptor beta chains below, sequenced in a study of shared clonotypes between healthy human individuals. Assay used: immunoSEQ multiplex PCR; TCRdb lists only in-frame clones, some missing. The sample records fewer than 350,000 clones, around nine tenths being singletons. Sequenced: memory CD8+ T cells sorted from blood. Subset specified: CD45RO+ cells pooled with CCR7-negative TemRA cells. Receptors originate from a man between 18 and 35 years old in good health.

This chain uses TRBV4-2 with TRBJ1-1; D perhaps matches TRBD1 (6 bases). The length of the CDR3 is 14 residues. V lost 0 bases to trimming and J lost 11 bases, with 16 bases between them. Germline values: CDR1 LGHNA, CDR2 YNFKEQ. The CDR3 DNA sequence: TGTGCCAGCAGCCAAGATCGGGCCGGGGGCTGGGCTTTCTTT. Translation: CASSQDRAGGWAFF.

The genes are TRBV11-2 and TRBJ2-4, with a weak D call TRBD1 (5 bases). Trimming cost V 5 bases and J 9 bases, with 17 bases left between them. This CDR3 has 14 residues. Germline CDR1 SGHAT, CDR2 FQNNGV. CDR3 protein: CASSMDPQGRIQYF. In DNA, the CDR3 is TGTGCCAGCAGCATGGACCCCCAGGGCCGCATTCAGTACTTC.

The J gene is TRBJ2-7, the V gene TRBV20-1; tentative D call: TRBD2 (5 bases). V lost 6 bases and J 7 bases, leaving 13 bases between the germline ends. Germline lookup yields CDR1 DFQATT and CDR2 SNEGSKA (reference sequence). The CDR3 has 11 amino acids. CDR3 loop: CSAKQTGEQYF. As DNA, the CDR3 is TGCAGTGCAAAGCAAACGGGGGAGCAGTACTTC.

V is TRBV19 and J is TRBJ1-1; possibly TRBD1 for D (5 bases). The CDR3 has 13 amino acids. V shed 10 bases and J shed 6 bases, with 18 bases lying between them. Germline V gene sequence: CDR1 LNHDA, CDR2 SQIVND (reference sequence). The CDR3 DNA reads TGTGCCACCGAAGGGACGAACGGCCCTGAAGCTTTCTTT. It yields the protein CATEGTNGPEAFF.

The chain employs TRBV5-1 and TRBJ1-4, with TRBD1 matching 9 bases. Germline CDR1 SGHRS, CDR2 YFSETQ. The CDR3 has 17 residues. Unmatched junction bases numbered 14, after V lost 3 bases and J lost 8 bases. This chain's CDR3 is CASSYRDRDPTDEKLFF. CDR3 bases: TGCGCCAGCAGCTACCGGGACAGGGATCCTACTGACGAAAAACTGTTTTTT.

The rearrangement joins TRBV2 to TRBJ2-7, with TRBD2 as a possible D gene (5 bases). The V end lost 3 bases, the J end lost 1 base, and 7 bases lay between the germline ends. The CDR3 length is 13 residues. CDR1 and CDR2 from the germline V gene are SNHLY and FYNNEI. The CDR3, as DNA: TGTGCCAGCAGTGACGGGGAATCCTACGAGCAGTACTTC. Translation: CASSDGESYEQYF.

CDR3 DNA sequence: TGTGCCAGTAGTATGGGAGAGGGGTATTCACCCCTCCACTTT. Translated: CASSMGEGYSPLHF. The chain couples TRBV19 to TRBJ1-6, with D maybe TRBD1 (5 bases). Trimming took off 3 bases at V and 8 bases at J, with 11 bases between the two ends. This CDR3 is built from 14 residues. Per germline, CDR1 LNHDA and CDR2 SQIVND (reference sequence).

This sequence joins TRBV9 and TRBJ2-7; 8 positions agree with TRBD2. The length of the CDR3 is 13 residues. With V trimmed by 0 bases and J by 12 bases, 8 bases remained unmatched. The germline gives CDR1 SGDLS, CDR2 YYNGEE. CDR3 in amino acids: CASSVATTSELYF. In DNA, the CDR3 is TGTGCCAGCAGCGTAGCTACGACTAGCGAACTGTACTTC.

This sequence joins TRBV4-1 and TRBJ2-5; TRBD2 might be the D (6 bases). The length of the CDR3 is 17 residues. V lost 1 base to trimming and J lost 4 bases, with 19 bases between them. Per the germline V gene, CDR1 is MGHRA and CDR2 is YSYEKL. CDR3: CASSQGREPYRPETQYF. CDR3 DNA: TGCGCCAGCAGCCAAGGGCGGGAACCTTATCGCCCAGAGACCCAGTACTTC.

With respect to this clone: Other DNA sequences in the same sample also yield this CDR3. This chain links TRBV9 with TRBJ2-3; 8 bases match TRBD1. V lost 2 bases to trimming and J lost 1 base; unmatched junction nucleotides: 3. This CDR3 comprises 15 residues. In germline, CDR1 is SGDLS, CDR2 YYNGEE. CDR3 bases: TGTGCCAGCAGCGTCAGGGGGCTTGGCACAGATACGCAGTATTTT. This sequence encodes CASSVRGLGTDTQYF.

This clone has a single count. The J gene is TRBJ2-7, the V gene TRBV2; D tentatively fits TRBD1 or TRBD2 (5 bases each). The CDR3 is 14 residues long. The V and J ends lost 10 bases and 3 bases respectively, with 19 bases between them. The germline gives CDR1 SNHLY, CDR2 FYNNEI. Here the CDR3 DNA reads TGTGCCAAGGGAGCCCGGGACGGCGACTACGAGCAGTACTTC. This encodes CAKGARDGDYEQYF.

The chain links TRBV5-1 to TRBJ2-7, with 8 positions matching TRBD1. V was pared by 4 bases and J by 5 bases, with 11 bases of the junction left unmatched. CDR3 length: 15 amino acids. Looked up from germline, CDR1 is SGHRS and CDR2 is YFSETQ. The DNA of the CDR3 is TGCGCCAGCAGCCCGCGACAGGGGCCCAGGGACGAGCAGTACTTC. Translating it yields CASSPRQGPRDEQYF.

V is TRBV29-1 and J is TRBJ1-1; 7 bases match TRBD1. The V and J ends lost 5 bases and 4 bases, in that order; junction bases with no gene match: 16. The germline CDR1 and CDR2 sequences are SQVTM and ANQGSEA. The CDR3 contains 16 residues. CDR3 sequence (DNA): TGCAGCGTTTTACCCAACTTTGACAGGGTTGGCACTGAAGCTTTCTTT. Amino acid sequence: CSVLPNFDRVGTEAFF.

The chain employs TRBV5-1 and TRBJ2-7, with D perhaps TRBD2 (5 bases). With 0 bases removed from V and 3 bases from J, the gap between germline ends came to 7 bases. This CDR3 comprises 13 residues. CDR1 and CDR2 (germline): SGHRS, YFSETQ. In DNA form, the CDR3 reads TGCGCCAGCAGCTTGGCCGGGATCTACGAGCAGTACTTC. This translates into CASSLAGIYEQYF.

As concerns this clone: The sample carries other DNA sequences with the same CDR3. The CDR3 coding sequence is TGTGCCAGCAGTTTATTAGGGGAAAAACTGTTTTTT. As protein: CASSLLGEKLFF. The chain couples TRBV27 to TRBJ1-4, with D hard to call. Looked up from germline, CDR1 is MNHEY and CDR2 is SMNVEV (reference sequence). Trimming took 1 base from V and 8 from J, leaving 5 bases between them. The CDR3 totals 12 residues.

The chain couples TRBV5-1 to TRBJ1-1, with D hard to call. Trimming took off 3 bases at V and 4 bases at J, with 10 bases between the two ends. This CDR3 is built from 13 residues. Germline CDR1 and CDR2: SGHRS and YFSETQ. The CDR3 DNA follows: TGCGCCAGCAGCTCCCGGGGAGGCACTGAAGCTTTCTTT. Protein sequence: CASSSRGGTEAFF.

This clone was found a few times. V gene TRBV7-9 combines with J gene TRBJ2-1, with 8 bases identical to TRBD2. This CDR3 spans 19 amino acids. Germline V lookup: CDR1 SEHNR, CDR2 FQNEAQ (reference sequence). V gave up 5 bases and J gave up 5 bases; unmatched junction bases: 20. The DNA of the CDR3 is TGTGCCAGCAGCCAGCCCGGGGGTCTAGCGGGTCCTCCCAACAATGAGCAGTTCTTC. Protein sequence: CASSQPGGLAGPPNNEQFF.

This sequence joins TRBV4-1 and TRBJ2-7; TRBD2 aligns across 12 bases. Germline loops: CDR1 MGHRA, CDR2 YSYEKL. This CDR3 is 20 amino acids long. The trim removed 1 base at V and 4 bases at J, leaving 17 bases unmatched. CDR3 in amino acids: CASSQVIPLAGGHIMYEQYF. CDR3 in DNA: TGCGCCAGCAGCCAAGTCATACCCCTAGCGGGGGGGCATATCATGTACGAGCAGTACTTC.

This clone was seen only once. In DNA form, the CDR3 reads TGCGCCAGCAGCTTGAGAGGCGTCCGCACAGATACGCAGTATTTT. Its translation: CASSLRGVRTDTQYF. The chain couples TRBV5-1 to TRBJ2-3; no definite D call. The CDR3 contains 15 residues. V lost 1 base, J lost 1 base, and 10 bases lay in between. CDR1 and CDR2 (germline): SGHRS, YFSETQ.

The CDR3 loop is CASSLETVDGYEQYF. The CDR3 nucleotides read TGTGCCAGCAGCTTAGAGACGGTGGATGGCTACGAGCAGTACTTC. The chain employs TRBV7-8 and TRBJ2-7; D not resolved. The CDR3 consists of 15 residues. V was cut by 1 base and J by 3 bases, with 13 bases left in between. Germline assignment: CDR1 SGHVS and CDR2 FQNEAQ.

This chain connects TRBV5-6 to TRBJ2-3, with 9 bases lining up with TRBD2. Looked up from germline, CDR1 is SGHDT and CDR2 is YYEEEE. The CDR3 is made up of 16 amino acids. The junction had 7 bases not matched to a gene; V was cut back by 3 bases and J by 2 bases. The CDR3 sequence: CASSWGQRGVTDTQYF. CDR3 DNA: TGTGCCAGCAGCTGGGGCCAGCGGGGGGTCACAGATACGCAGTATTTT.

The V call is TRBV4-3, the J call TRBJ1-2; the D is unclear. This CDR3 comprises 16 residues. The germline gives CDR1 LGHNA, CDR2 YSLEER. V lost 0 bases and J lost 7, with 18 bases in between. CDR3 residues: CASSQDLTALVTGYTF. Here the CDR3 DNA reads TGCGCCAGCAGCCAAGATCTGACCGCCCTGGTCACTGGCTACACCTTC.

The rearrangement joins TRBV6-5 to TRBJ2-7, with 11 bases that match TRBD2. Germline trimming cut 4 bases from V and 0 bases from J; bases unmatched to any gene: 5. The CDR3 has 16 amino acids. Per the germline V gene, CDR1 is MNHEY and CDR2 is SVGAGI. The CDR3 coding sequence is TGTGCCAGCAGTTCCGTAGCGGGAGGGATCTCCTACGAGCAGTACTTC. It specifies CASSSVAGGISYEQYF.